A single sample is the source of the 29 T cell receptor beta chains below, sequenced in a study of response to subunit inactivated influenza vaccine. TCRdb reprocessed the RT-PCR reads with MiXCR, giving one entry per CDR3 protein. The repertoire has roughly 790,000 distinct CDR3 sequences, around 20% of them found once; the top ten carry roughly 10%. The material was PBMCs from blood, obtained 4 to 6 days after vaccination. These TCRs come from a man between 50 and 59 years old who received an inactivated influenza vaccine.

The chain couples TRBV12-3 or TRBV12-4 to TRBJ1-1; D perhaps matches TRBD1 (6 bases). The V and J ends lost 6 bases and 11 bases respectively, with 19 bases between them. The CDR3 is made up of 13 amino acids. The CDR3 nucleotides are TGTGCCAGCAGCCCCGGGGGCAGGGTGTGGGCTTTCTTT. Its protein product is CASSPGGRVWAFF.

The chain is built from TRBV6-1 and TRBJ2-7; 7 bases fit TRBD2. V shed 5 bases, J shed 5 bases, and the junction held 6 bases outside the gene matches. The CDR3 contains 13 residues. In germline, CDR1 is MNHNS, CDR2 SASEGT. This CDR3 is CASSKREGDEQYF. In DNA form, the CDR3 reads TGTGCCAGCAGTAAGCGGGAAGGTGACGAGCAGTACTTC.

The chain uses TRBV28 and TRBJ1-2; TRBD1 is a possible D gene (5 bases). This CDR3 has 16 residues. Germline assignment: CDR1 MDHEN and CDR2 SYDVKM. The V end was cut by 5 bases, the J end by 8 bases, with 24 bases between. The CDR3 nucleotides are TGTGCCAGCAGTCCCCAATTTAGGAAGGGGAGAAGCGGCTACACCTTC. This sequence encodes CASSPQFRKGRSGYTF.

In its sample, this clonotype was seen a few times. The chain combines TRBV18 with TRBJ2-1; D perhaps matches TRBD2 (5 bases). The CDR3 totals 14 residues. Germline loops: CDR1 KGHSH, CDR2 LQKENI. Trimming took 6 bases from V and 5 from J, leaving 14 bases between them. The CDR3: CASSRGLGNNEQFF. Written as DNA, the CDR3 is TGTGCCAGCTCTCGTGGACTGGGAAACAATGAGCAGTTCTTC.

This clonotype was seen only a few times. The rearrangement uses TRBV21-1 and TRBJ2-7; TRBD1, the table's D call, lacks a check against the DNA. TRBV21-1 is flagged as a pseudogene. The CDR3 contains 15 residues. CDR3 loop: CASSKFGTPTYEQYF. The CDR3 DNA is TGTGCCAGCAGCAAATTTGGGACACCTACCTACGAGCAGTACTTC.

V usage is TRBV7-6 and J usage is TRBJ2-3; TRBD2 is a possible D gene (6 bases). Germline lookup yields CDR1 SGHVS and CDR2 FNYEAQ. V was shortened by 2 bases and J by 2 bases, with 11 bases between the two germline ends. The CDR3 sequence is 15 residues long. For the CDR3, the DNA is TGTGCCAGCAGCTTACATGGGAGGTACACAGATACGCAGTATTTT. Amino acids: CASSLHGRYTDTQYF.

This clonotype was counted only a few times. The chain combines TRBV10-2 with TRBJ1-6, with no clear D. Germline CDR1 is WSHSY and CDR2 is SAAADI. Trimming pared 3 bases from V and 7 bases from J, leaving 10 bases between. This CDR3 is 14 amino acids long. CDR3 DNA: TGCGCCAGCAGTGATTGGATAGAGAATTCACCCCTCCACTTT. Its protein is CASSDWIENSPLHF.

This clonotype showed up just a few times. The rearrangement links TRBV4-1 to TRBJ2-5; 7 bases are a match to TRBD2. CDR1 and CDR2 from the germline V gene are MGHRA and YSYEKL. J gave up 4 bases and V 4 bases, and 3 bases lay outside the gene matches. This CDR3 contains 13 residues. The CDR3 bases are TGCGCCAGCAGCCGACTAGCAGCAGAGACCCAGTACTTC. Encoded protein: CASSRLAAETQYF.

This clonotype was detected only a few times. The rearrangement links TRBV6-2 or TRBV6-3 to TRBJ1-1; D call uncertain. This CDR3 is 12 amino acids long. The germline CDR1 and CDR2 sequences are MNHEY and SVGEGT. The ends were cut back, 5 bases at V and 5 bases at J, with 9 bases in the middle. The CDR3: CASSHFRTEAFF. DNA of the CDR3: TGTGCCAGCAGTCACTTTAGGACTGAAGCTTTCTTT.

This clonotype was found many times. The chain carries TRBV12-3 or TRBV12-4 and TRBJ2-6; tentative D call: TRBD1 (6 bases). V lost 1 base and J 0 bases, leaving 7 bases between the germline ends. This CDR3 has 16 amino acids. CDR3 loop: CASSLGTVSGANVLTF. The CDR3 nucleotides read TGTGCCAGCAGTTTAGGGACAGTCTCTGGGGCCAACGTCCTGACTTTC.

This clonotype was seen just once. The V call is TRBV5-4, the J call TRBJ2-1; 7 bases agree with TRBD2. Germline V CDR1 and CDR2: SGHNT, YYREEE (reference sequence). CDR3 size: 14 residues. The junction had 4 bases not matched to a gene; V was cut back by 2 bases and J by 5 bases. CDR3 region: CASSFLADNNEQFF. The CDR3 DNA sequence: TGTGCCAGCAGCTTTCTAGCGGACAACAATGAGCAGTTCTTC. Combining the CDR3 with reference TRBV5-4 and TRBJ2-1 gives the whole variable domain ETGVTQSPTHLIKTRGQQVTLRCSSQSGHNTVSWYQQALGQGPQFIFQYYREEENGRGNFPPRFSGLQFPNYSSELNVNALELDDSALYLCASSFLADNNEQFFGPGTRLTVL.

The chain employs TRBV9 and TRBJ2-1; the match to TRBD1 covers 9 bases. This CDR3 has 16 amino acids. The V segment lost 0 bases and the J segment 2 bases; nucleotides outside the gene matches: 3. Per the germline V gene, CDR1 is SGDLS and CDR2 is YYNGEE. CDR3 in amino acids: CASSVARDRAYNEQFF. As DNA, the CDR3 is TGTGCCAGCAGCGTAGCTCGGGACAGGGCCTACAATGAGCAGTTCTTC.

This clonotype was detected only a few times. The DNA of the CDR3 is TGTGCCAGCAGCAGAGGGACAGGATTATCCTACGAGCAGTACTTC. Its translation is CASSRGTGLSYEQYF. The chain combines TRBV12-3 or TRBV12-4 with TRBJ2-7, with 8 bases lining up with TRBD1. The CDR3 length is 15 residues. V lost 6 bases and J lost 1; bases outside the gene matches: 8.

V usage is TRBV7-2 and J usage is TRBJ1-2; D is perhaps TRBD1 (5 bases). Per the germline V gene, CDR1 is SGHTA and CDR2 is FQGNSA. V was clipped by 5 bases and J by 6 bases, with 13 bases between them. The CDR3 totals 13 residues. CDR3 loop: CASSSRASDGYTF. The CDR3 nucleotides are TGTGCCAGCAGCAGCAGGGCCAGTGATGGCTACACCTTC.

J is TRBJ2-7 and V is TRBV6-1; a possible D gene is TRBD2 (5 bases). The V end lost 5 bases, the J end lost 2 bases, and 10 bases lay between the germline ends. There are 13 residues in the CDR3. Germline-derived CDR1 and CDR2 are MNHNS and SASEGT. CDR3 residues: CASSRGHAYEQYF. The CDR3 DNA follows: TGTGCCAGCAGTAGAGGGCACGCCTACGAGCAGTACTTC.

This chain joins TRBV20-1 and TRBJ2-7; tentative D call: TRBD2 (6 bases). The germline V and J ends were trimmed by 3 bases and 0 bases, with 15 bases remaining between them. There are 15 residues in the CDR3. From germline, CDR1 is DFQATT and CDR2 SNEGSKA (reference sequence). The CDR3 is CSARGLRDLSYEQYF. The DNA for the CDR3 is TGCAGTGCTAGGGGGTTGCGGGACCTCTCCTACGAGCAGTACTTC.

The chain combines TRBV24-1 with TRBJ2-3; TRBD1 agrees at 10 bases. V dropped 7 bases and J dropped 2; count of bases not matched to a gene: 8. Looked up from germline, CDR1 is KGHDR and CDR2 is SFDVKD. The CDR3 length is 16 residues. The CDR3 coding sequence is TGTGCCACCAGCCCTACCGGGACAGGGGTCACAGATACGCAGTATTTT. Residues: CATSPTGTGVTDTQYF.

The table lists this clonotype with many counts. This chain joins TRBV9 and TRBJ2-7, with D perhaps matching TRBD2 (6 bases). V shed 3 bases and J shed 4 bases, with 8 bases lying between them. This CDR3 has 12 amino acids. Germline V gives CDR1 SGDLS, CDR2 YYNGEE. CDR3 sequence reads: CASSDSGYEQYF. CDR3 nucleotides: TGTGCCAGCAGCGATAGCGGATACGAGCAGTACTTC.

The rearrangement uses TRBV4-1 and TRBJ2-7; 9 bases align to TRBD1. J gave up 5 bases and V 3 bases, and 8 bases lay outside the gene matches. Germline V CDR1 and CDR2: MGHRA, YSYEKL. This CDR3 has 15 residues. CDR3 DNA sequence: TGCGCCAGCAGCCAGATACAGGGGGCTCCGGACGAGCAGTACTTC. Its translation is CASSQIQGAPDEQYF.

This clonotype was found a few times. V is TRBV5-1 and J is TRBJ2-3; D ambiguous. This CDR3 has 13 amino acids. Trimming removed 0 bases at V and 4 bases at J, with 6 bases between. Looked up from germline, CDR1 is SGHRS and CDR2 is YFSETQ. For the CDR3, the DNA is TGCGCCAGCAGCTTGGAGATCGCAGATACGCAGTATTTT. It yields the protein CASSLEIADTQYF.

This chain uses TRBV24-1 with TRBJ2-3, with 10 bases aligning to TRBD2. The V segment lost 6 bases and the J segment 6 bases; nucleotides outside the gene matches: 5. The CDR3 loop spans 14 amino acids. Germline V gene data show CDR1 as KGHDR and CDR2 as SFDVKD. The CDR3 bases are TGTGCCACCAGTCCAGCGGGGGGGCCCGATACGCAGTATTTT. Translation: CATSPAGGPDTQYF.

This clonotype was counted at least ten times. The CDR3 loop is CSVSGAGSYNEQFF. The CDR3, as DNA: TGCAGCGTTAGCGGGGCCGGCTCCTACAATGAGCAGTTCTTC. The V and J genes are TRBV29-1 and TRBJ2-1; TRBD2 matches 7 bases. This CDR3 region has 14 residues. Germline V gene lookup returns CDR1 SQVTM and CDR2 ANQGSEA. V dropped 5 bases and J dropped 0; count of bases not matched to a gene: 4.

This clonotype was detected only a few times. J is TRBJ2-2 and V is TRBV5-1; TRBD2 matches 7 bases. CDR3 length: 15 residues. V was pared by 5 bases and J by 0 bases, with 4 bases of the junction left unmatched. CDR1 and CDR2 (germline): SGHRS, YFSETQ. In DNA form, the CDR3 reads TGCGCCAGCAGGGCTAGCGGCGCGAACACCGGGGAGCTGTTTTTT. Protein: CASRASGANTGELFF.

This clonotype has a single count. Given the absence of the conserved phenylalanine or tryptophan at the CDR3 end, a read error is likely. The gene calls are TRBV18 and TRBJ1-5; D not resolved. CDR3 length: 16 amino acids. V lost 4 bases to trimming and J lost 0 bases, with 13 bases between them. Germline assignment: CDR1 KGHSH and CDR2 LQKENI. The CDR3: CASSRQSSYSNQPQHV. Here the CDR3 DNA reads TGTGCCAGCTCACGGCAGAGCTCTTATAGCAATCAGCCCCAGCATGTT.

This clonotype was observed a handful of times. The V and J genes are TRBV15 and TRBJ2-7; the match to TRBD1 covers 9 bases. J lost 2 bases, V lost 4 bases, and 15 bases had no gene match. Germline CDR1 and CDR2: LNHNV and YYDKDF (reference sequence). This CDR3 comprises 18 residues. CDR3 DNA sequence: TGTGCCACCAGCAAGGAGGGTCGGGACAGGGCGAGCCCCTACGAGCAGTACTTC. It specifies CATSKEGRDRASPYEQYF.

The CDR3: CASSARQGMRSYEQYF. The DNA for the CDR3 is TGTGCCAGCAGCGCCAGACAGGGGATGAGGTCCTACGAGCAGTACTTC. This chain joins TRBV5-4 and TRBJ2-7, with 8 bases lining up with TRBD1. CDR1 SGHNT and CDR2 YYREEE come from the germline V gene (reference sequence). V dropped 4 bases and J dropped 1; count of bases not matched to a gene: 10. CDR3 size: 16 residues.

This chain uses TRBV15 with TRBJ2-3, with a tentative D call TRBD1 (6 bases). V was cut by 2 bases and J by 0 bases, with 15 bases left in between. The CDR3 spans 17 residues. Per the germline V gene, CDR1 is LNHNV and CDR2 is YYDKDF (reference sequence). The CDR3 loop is CATSRLNRVASTDTQYF. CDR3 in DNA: TGTGCCACCAGCAGATTAAACAGGGTGGCGAGCACAGATACGCAGTATTTT.

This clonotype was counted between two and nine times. The CDR3 nucleotides are TGTGCCAGCAGTGGACTAGCGGGTACCGAGCAGTACTTC. Translation: CASSGLAGTEQYF. This chain connects TRBV7-9 to TRBJ2-7; 11 nucleotides match TRBD2. V dropped 6 bases and J dropped 6; count of bases not matched to a gene: 4. Germline V gives CDR1 SEHNR, CDR2 FQNEAQ (reference sequence). The CDR3 sequence is 13 residues long.

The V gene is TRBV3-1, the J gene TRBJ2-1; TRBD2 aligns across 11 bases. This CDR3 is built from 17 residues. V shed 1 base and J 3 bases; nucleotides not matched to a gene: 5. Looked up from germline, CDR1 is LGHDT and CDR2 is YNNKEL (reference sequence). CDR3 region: CASSQGVSGGVYNEQFF. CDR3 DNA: TGTGCCAGCAGCCAAGGTGTTAGCGGGGGGGTCTACAATGAGCAGTTCTTC.